This T cell receptor (beta chain) was sequenced in a study of human T cells and chemical hapten exposure. Study overall: Upper-back patches of 0.01% DPC were read at 6 days.

The time point is: pre-sensitization, week 0. Treatment of the sample: therapeutic diphenylcyclopropenone sensitization with weekly scalp DPC. The table lists this clonotype with many counts. TCRdb fed the RACE reads into MiXCR, producing one record per CDR3 protein. The sample carries tens of thousands of distinct CDR3 sequences, roughly a tenth recorded once. The CDR3 spans 16 residues. Germline V gives CDR1 MDHEN, CDR2 SYDVKM. V gave up 1 base and J gave up 0 bases, with 12 bases separating them. The material was whole blood, obtained in connection with sensitization to the hapten diphenylcyclopropenone (DPC). The rearrangement links TRBV28 to TRBJ1-2; TRBD1 might be the D (5 bases). The TCR comes from a woman in her thirties or forties with alopecia areata. Some clones in this sample may be carry-over from other donors' samples. This chain's CDR3 is CASSLSAGGANYGYTF. The CDR3 nucleotides are TGTGCCAGCAGTTTATCCGCCGGGGGGGCTAACTATGGCTACACCTTC.